The clone carrying this T cell receptor (beta chain) was counted ten times or more. The data were obtained in a study of T cells in Graves' hyperthyroidism and ophthalmopathy. V was clipped by 5 bases and J by 0 bases, with 16 bases between them. This CDR3 has 16 residues. Germline-derived CDR1 and CDR2 are SNHLY and FYNNEI. Uncontrolled infection, other autoimmune disease, pregnancy or lactation disqualified patients from enrolment. PBMCs stemmed from 10 ml fresh peripheral blood. Regions amplified from RNA transcripts were the TCR beta CDR3 regions. The TCR CDR3 was amplified in a first-round RT-PCR using the HTBI primer set. Each CDR3 protein is one row after TCRdb ran MiXCR on the multiplex PCR reads. The repertoire has around 500,000 distinct CDR3 sequences, approximately 15% of them found once; the top ten carry over 15%.

The sequence came from a woman under 30 with Graves' hyperthyroidism. J is TRBJ1-2 and V is TRBV2; a possible D gene is TRBD1 (6 bases). The sample taken for sequencing was blood. CDR3 loop: CASSRDRNIANYGYTF. The CDR3 coding sequence is TGTGCCAGCAGTCGTGACAGGAACATAGCTAACTATGGCTACACCTTC.